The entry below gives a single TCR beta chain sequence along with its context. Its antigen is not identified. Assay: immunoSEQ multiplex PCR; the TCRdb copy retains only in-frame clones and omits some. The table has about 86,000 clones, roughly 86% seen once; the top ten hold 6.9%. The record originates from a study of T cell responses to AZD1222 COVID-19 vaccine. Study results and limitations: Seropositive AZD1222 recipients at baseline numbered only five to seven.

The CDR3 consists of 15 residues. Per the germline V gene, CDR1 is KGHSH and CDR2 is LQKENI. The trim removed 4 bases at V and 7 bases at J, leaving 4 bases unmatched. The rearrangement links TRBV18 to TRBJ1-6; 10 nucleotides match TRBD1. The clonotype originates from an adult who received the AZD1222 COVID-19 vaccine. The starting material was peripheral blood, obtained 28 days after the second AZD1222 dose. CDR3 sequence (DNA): TGTGCCAGCTCACTCAGGACAGGGGGGAATTCACCCCTCCACTTT. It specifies CASSLRTGGNSPLHF.